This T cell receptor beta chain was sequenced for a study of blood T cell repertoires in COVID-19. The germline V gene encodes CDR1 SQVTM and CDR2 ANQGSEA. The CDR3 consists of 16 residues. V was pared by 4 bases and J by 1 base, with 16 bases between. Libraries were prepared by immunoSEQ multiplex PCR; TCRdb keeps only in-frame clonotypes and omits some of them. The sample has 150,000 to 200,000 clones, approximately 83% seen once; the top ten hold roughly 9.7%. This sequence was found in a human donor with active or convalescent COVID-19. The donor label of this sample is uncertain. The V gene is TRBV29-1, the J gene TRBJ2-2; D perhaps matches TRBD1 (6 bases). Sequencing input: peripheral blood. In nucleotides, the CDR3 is TGCAGCGTTGTTGACCTTAAACAGGGGAACACCGGGGAGCTGTTTTTT. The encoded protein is CSVVDLKQGNTGELFF.